This paragraph reports one T cell receptor beta chain. Its cognate antigen is unknown. This record comes from a study of beta chain features in type 1 diabetes. For the study at large: The examined sorted cells totaled 85 million to 120 million across samples.

Looked up from germline, CDR1 is SGHRS and CDR2 is YFSETQ. V lost 0 bases, J lost 2 bases, and 8 bases lay in between. This CDR3 has 15 amino acids. General observations from the study: Within each of all four CD4+ subsets, Type 1 diabetes patients had TCRB CDR3s that were moderately but significantly shorter. There were fewer insertions and more deletions at the VDJ junctions of type 1 diabetes patients.

TCRB transcripts that were expressed got sequenced, as all of the isolated RNA had been reverse transcribed. The assay was immunoSEQ multiplex PCR, and TCRdb's table has in-frame clones only and misses some. This sample carries some 300,000 clones, about 8.5% of them seen once, and the ten largest clones take more than 0.8%. This clonotype was sampled from a woman in her late teens or twenties in good health. The chain combines TRBV5-1 with TRBJ2-2; no definite D call. Sequenced input: central memory CD4+ T cells from blood. CDR3 sequence reads: CASSLGQINTGELFF. CDR3 nucleotides: TGCGCCAGCAGCTTGGGGCAGATAAACACCGGGGAGCTGTTTTTT.